This T cell receptor beta chain appears in the sequencing data of a study of CD8 T cells in Susac syndrome. When the RNA was reverse transcribed, random hexamers were used with an input of about 0.5 to 1 ug. TCRdb re-called the immunoSEQ multiplex PCR reads through MiXCR, storing one row per CDR3 protein. Here the sample spans some 65,000 distinct CDR3 sequences, over 85% being singletons. The J segment lost 5 bases and the V segment lost 2 bases, leaving 10 bases of the junction unmatched. The CDR3 loop spans 15 amino acids. The V gene's germline CDR1 is DFQATT and CDR2 SNEGSKA (reference sequence).

The genes are TRBV20-1 and TRBJ2-5, with TRBD2 matching 8 bases. Specimen: CD8+ T cells from PBMCs. The source is a human donor with multiple sclerosis. In DNA, the CDR3 is TGCAGTGCTAGATTGGGACTAGGGGATTTCGAGACCCAGTACTTC. As protein: CSARLGLGDFETQYF.